This TCR beta chain was documented in a study of identical twins (dated by TCRdb to between 2015 and 2016). In terms of the full investigation: TCR alpha and beta repertoires from monozygotic twins, unrelated adults of various ages and cord blood were deep-sequenced to test whether fetal clonotypes persist. Replicate twin experiments were performed at different times using different library preparation protocols to rule out contamination. Paper-wide results and their limitations: Invariant T cells such as MAIT and iNKT could partly confound zero-insertion analyses, though diverse VJ usage argued against this for most clonotypes. Abundant cord blood beta clonotypes had fewer insertions, young adult naive repertoires showed a similar but weaker trend, and memory repertoires showed no such trend. Out-of-frame TCR alpha sequences shared between twins showed an excess of low generation-probability sequences compared with coincidental sharing between unrelated individuals. Because the same donors could not be followed over many years, conclusions were based on cross-sectional statistical analysis. In beta out-of-frame sequences, excess twin sharing was weaker, because having fewer shared sequences lowered the signal-to-noise ratio. Recombination models systematically underestimated out-of-frame TCR alpha sharing in monozygotic twins but agreed with sharing between unrelated individuals.

All donors were healthy Caucasians. Three pairs of female monozygotic twins, all aged about 18 to 30 years, were included in the twin cohort. The RNA used for TCR libraries was isolated from peripheral blood mononuclear cells. Libraries came from 5' RACE. Sequenced using an Illumina HiSeq 2000. A universal primer binding site was introduced by template switching, and a unique molecular identifier was present in the final cDNA, enabling accurate counting of TCR cDNA molecules. Specific primers in the conserved constant-segment region were used to synthesize first-strand cDNA for TCR alpha and beta chains. To control for contamination, each cDNA library was double barcoded with a SMART-Mk sample barcode plus Illumina barcodes. TruSeq adapter sequences along with Illumina sample barcodes were introduced in two successive PCR steps. The TCR alpha and beta cDNA libraries were sequenced on the Illumina HiSeq platform using custom primers. As for the authors' bioinformatics: MiGEC processed the raw reads to extract unique molecular identifiers, while MiXCR was used to determine the CDR3 positions. Recombination models were inferred per individual with the repgenHMM and IGoR tools using an EM algorithm. Shared clonotype analysis was performed with the tcR package in R, normalizing sharing by the product of cloneset sizes. Out-of-frame nonproductive sequences were analyzed to study raw recombination free of thymic and clonal selection effects. TCRdb handled the public reads itself, with Q25 trimming in fastp and clone calling in MiXCR, and kept productive beta chains. Every distinct CDR3 protein forms one entry, paired with its most common genes and DNA. V and J calls and clone size were set by TCRdb, not the authors. For this sample there are about 810,000 distinct CDR3 sequences; over 9% appear just once. The top ten hold around 1.5% of the sample.

This clonotype was seen a few times. Its binding antigen is unknown. There are no base qualities to consult, and no much larger clone falls within one base. V drops 6 bases and J drops 1 base, leaving 12 bases in between. For CDR1 and CDR2, the germline V gene lists MDHEN and SYDVKM. Its CDR3 holds 14 amino acids, cysteine through phenylalanine. CDR3 DNA only is kept here, 42 bases in frame from base 1. The same sample was also used in a study of yellow fever vaccine responses in identical twins. That second report states: The T cell response to vaccination in identical twins was reported by the authors to appear partly convergent and partly personalized. In the study, vaccine-responding T cell clones were precisely tracked in identical twins.

Rearrangement joined TRBV28 to TRBJ2-5, with the D gene not confidently named. The sample was PBMCs. This TCR came from a woman between 18 and 29 years old in good health. The bases are TGTGCCAGCAGGGGTAGTAGATTCCAAGAGACCCAGTACTTC. Its protein is CASRGSRFQETQYF.